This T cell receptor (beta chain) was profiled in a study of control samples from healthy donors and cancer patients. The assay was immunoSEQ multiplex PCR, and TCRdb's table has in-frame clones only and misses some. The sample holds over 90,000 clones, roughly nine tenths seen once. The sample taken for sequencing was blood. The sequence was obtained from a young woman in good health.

CDR3 in amino acids: CATLALAGSYNEQFF. The CDR3 DNA follows: TGTGCCACACTCGCACTAGCGGGGTCCTACAATGAGCAGTTCTTC. The V call is TRBV10-3, the J call TRBJ2-1; 10 positions agree with TRBD2. V shed 10 bases, J shed 1 base, and the junction held 7 bases outside the gene matches. Per germline, CDR1 ENHRY and CDR2 SYGVKD. This CDR3 is 15 amino acids long.